This T cell receptor beta chain was recovered during a study of blood T cell repertoires in COVID-19. Study context: Material from acute and convalescent COVID-19 was sourced from the United States, Italy and Spain.

This CDR3 region has 19 residues. CDR1 PRHDT and CDR2 FYEKMQ come from the germline V gene (reference sequence). Losses at the gene ends were 6 bases for V and 4 bases for J; bases not matched to a gene: 19. Original methodology: Reference gene primer amplification gave estimated nucleated cell counts. The protocol was immunoSEQ multiplex PCR, while the TCRdb copy is restricted to in-frame clones and leaves out a portion. Clonal size and the V and J genes are those of that table, whereas D and trimming came from the DNA. The data hold over 250,000 clones, with around 90% observed a single time. The chain employs TRBV13 and TRBJ2-7; 12 bases match TRBD2. This TCR derives from a woman between 25 and 40 years old with acute or convalescent COVID-19. Material: peripheral blood. In DNA form, the CDR3 reads TGTGCCAGCAGACCTCCACTCACCCGACTAGCGGGAGAGGGGTACGAGCAGTACTTC. Its protein is CASRPPLTRLAGEGYEQYF.